Listed below are T cell receptor beta chains from one sample, sequenced in a study of cytomegalovirus exposure and HLA in healthy donors. Produced via immunoSEQ multiplex PCR; TCRdb's table is partial and in-frame only. The sample includes 170,000 or so clones, 60% to 85% of them seen just once. Sequencing was done on a sample of PBMCs. All receptors come from a woman between 50 and 59 years old in good health and CMV-seropositive. CDR3s include the opening cysteine and the closing phenylalanine or tryptophan. Fields, in order: V gene, J gene, clone size, D gene, CDR3 protein, CDR3 DNA. The D gene is left open where the match is weak. The listing skips clone size in some rows; elsewhere it reads once, few, many or a size class.

v_call: TRBV10-3
j_call: TRBJ2-4
clone_size: NA
d_call: TRBD2
cdr3_aa: CAISDNSGRIGKNIQYF
cdr3_nt: TGTGCCATCAGTGACAATAGCGGGAGGATCGGCAAAAACATTCAGTACTTC

v_call: TRBV9
j_call: TRBJ2-2
clone_size: NA
d_call: TRBD2
cdr3_aa: CASSIGLAGDPNTGELFF
cdr3_nt: TGTGCCAGCAGCATCGGACTAGCGGGAGATCCTAACACCGGGGAGCTGTTTTTT

v_call: TRBV18
j_call: TRBJ1-1
clone_size: NA
d_call: NA
cdr3_aa: CASSPTSLDDTEAFF
cdr3_nt: TGTGCCAGCTCACCAACCAGCCTAGATGACACTGAAGCTTTCTTT

v_call: TRBV5-6
j_call: TRBJ2-6
clone_size: NA
d_call: NA
cdr3_aa: CASSLPSGANGLTF
cdr3_nt: TGTGCCAGCAGCTTGCCCTCTGGGGCCAACGGCCTGACTTTC

v_call: TRBV30
j_call: TRBJ1-6
clone_size: NA
d_call: NA
cdr3_aa: CAWGQPFPLHF
cdr3_nt: TGTGCCTGGGGACAGCCGTTTCCCCTCCACTTT

v_call: TRBV5-1
j_call: TRBJ2-3
clone_size: NA
d_call: TRBD2
cdr3_aa: CASRPRAGEPQYF
cdr3_nt: TGCGCCAGCCGCCCAAGAGCGGGAGAACCCCAGTATTTT

v_call: TRBV5-4
j_call: TRBJ1-2
clone_size: NA
d_call: NA
cdr3_aa: CASSLSGRSNYGYTF
cdr3_nt: TGTGCCAGCAGCCTGAGCGGACGATCTAACTATGGCTACACCTTC

v_call: TRBV5-1
j_call: TRBJ2-5
clone_size: NA
d_call: NA
cdr3_aa: CASSPGHYQETQYF
cdr3_nt: TGCGCCAGCAGCCCCGGACATTATCAAGAGACCCAGTACTTC

v_call: TRBV30
j_call: TRBJ1-5
clone_size: few
d_call: NA
cdr3_aa: CAWSLRGSNQPQHF
cdr3_nt: TGTGCCTGGAGTCTCAGGGGAAGCAATCAGCCCCAGCATTTT

v_call: TRBV5-4
j_call: TRBJ2-5
clone_size: NA
d_call: TRBD2
cdr3_aa: CASSPGLAGRRGETQYF
cdr3_nt: TGTGCCAGCAGCCCGGGACTAGCGGGAAGACGCGGGGAGACCCAGTACTTC

v_call: TRBV7-2
j_call: TRBJ2-7
clone_size: NA
d_call: NA
cdr3_aa: CASSSGLGEQYF
cdr3_nt: TGTGCCAGCAGCTCGGGACTTGGCGAGCAGTACTTC

v_call: TRBV5-6
j_call: TRBJ1-2
clone_size: NA
d_call: NA
cdr3_aa: CASSFSANYGYTF
cdr3_nt: TGTGCCAGCAGCTTCTCAGCTAACTATGGCTACACCTTC

v_call: TRBV29-1
j_call: TRBJ1-2
clone_size: NA
d_call: TRBD1
cdr3_aa: CSASRGHGYTF
cdr3_nt: TGCAGTGCGAGTAGGGGGCATGGCTACACCTTC

v_call: TRBV25-1
j_call: TRBJ2-5
clone_size: NA
d_call: NA
cdr3_aa: CASSEGRGRGETQYF
cdr3_nt: TGTGCCAGCAGTGAAGGTAGGGGACGGGGGGAGACCCAGTACTTC

v_call: TRBV4-1
j_call: TRBJ2-7
clone_size: few
d_call: NA
cdr3_aa: CASSHFGSYEQYF
cdr3_nt: TGCGCCAGCAGCCATTTCGGGTCCTACGAGCAGTACTTC

v_call: TRBV6-5
j_call: TRBJ2-7
clone_size: NA
d_call: TRBD1
cdr3_aa: CASSYRDRAYEQYF
cdr3_nt: TGTGCCAGCAGTTACCGGGACAGGGCCTACGAGCAGTACTTC

v_call: TRBV4-3
j_call: TRBJ1-2
clone_size: NA
d_call: TRBD1
cdr3_aa: CASSQSGTGWTYGYTF
cdr3_nt: TGCGCCAGCAGCCAGTCCGGGACAGGGTGGACCTATGGCTACACCTTC

v_call: TRBV6-5
j_call: TRBJ1-1
clone_size: NA
d_call: NA
cdr3_aa: CASSYTSGVGGEAFF
cdr3_nt: TGTGCCAGCAGTTACACTTCAGGGGTTGGGGGTGAAGCTTTCTTT

v_call: TRBV4-2
j_call: TRBJ2-1
clone_size: NA
d_call: TRBD1
cdr3_aa: CASSQFTGQEYNEQFF
cdr3_nt: TGTGCCAGCAGCCAATTTACGGGACAGGAGTACAATGAGCAGTTCTTC

v_call: TRBV7-2
j_call: TRBJ1-3
clone_size: NA
d_call: TRBD1
cdr3_aa: CASSLSSGQGSGNTIYF
cdr3_nt: TGTGCCAGCAGCTTGTCTTCGGGACAGGGTTCAGGAAACACCATATATTTT

v_call: TRBV13
j_call: TRBJ2-1
clone_size: NA
d_call: TRBD2
cdr3_aa: CASSSYAPETSAHYNEQFF
cdr3_nt: TGTGCCAGCAGCTCCTACGCCCCAGAGACTAGCGCACACTACAATGAGCAGTTCTTC

v_call: TRBV9
j_call: TRBJ1-2
clone_size: NA
d_call: TRBD1
cdr3_aa: CASSVGTGNYGYTF
cdr3_nt: TGTGCCAGCAGCGTAGGGACAGGGAACTATGGCTACACCTTC

v_call: TRBV4-1
j_call: TRBJ1-1
clone_size: few
d_call: TRBD1
cdr3_aa: CASSRDRGGTEAFF
cdr3_nt: TGCGCCAGCAGCCGGGACAGGGGGGGCACTGAAGCTTTCTTT

v_call: TRBV9
j_call: TRBJ1-6
clone_size: NA
d_call: TRBD1
cdr3_aa: CASSPRQGADSPLHF
cdr3_nt: TGTGCCAGCAGCCCCCGACAGGGGGCAGATTCACCCCTCCACTTT

v_call: TRBV2
j_call: TRBJ2-3
clone_size: NA
d_call: NA
cdr3_aa: CASSEGSGGTQYF
cdr3_nt: TGTGCCAGCAGTGAGGGTTCAGGAGGCACGCAGTATTTT

v_call: TRBV7-9
j_call: TRBJ1-1
clone_size: once
d_call: NA
cdr3_aa: CASSSLGAEAFF
cdr3_nt: TGTGCCAGCAGCTCCCTCGGGGCTGAAGCTTTCTTT

v_call: TRBV4-3
j_call: TRBJ1-2
clone_size: NA
d_call: NA
cdr3_aa: CASSQDTGQPYGYTF
cdr3_nt: TGCGCCAGCAGCCAAGATACGGGACAACCCTATGGCTACACCTTC

v_call: TRBV7-2
j_call: TRBJ2-7
clone_size: NA
d_call: TRBD1
cdr3_aa: CASSLRTGGSYEQYF
cdr3_nt: TGTGCCAGCAGCCTGCGGACAGGGGGATCGTACGAGCAGTACTTC

v_call: TRBV30
j_call: TRBJ2-1
clone_size: NA
d_call: NA
cdr3_aa: CAWSVALEQFF
cdr3_nt: TGTGCCTGGAGTGTGGCACTAGAGCAGTTCTTC

v_call: TRBV4-2
j_call: TRBJ2-7
clone_size: few
d_call: TRBD2
cdr3_aa: CASRGTSGSSYEQYF
cdr3_nt: TGTGCCAGCAGGGGGACTAGCGGAAGCTCCTACGAGCAGTACTTC